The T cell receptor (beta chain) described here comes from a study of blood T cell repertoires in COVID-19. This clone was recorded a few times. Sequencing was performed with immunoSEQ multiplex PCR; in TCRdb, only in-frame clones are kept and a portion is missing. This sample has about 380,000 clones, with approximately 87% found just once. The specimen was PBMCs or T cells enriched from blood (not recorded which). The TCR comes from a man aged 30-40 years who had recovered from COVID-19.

In DNA form, the CDR3 reads TGTGCCAGCTCACCGGACAGGGGCAGAAACACCATATATTTT. The encoded protein is CASSPDRGRNTIYF. The V call is TRBV18, the J call TRBJ1-3, with 9 bases identical to TRBD1. The CDR3 has 14 amino acids. Germline values: CDR1 KGHSH, CDR2 LQKENI. With V trimmed by 3 bases and J by 5 bases, 2 bases remained unmatched.